This T cell receptor (beta chain) was observed in a study of blood T cell repertoires in COVID-19. About the research overall: The United States, Italy and Spain supplied acute and convalescent COVID-19 samples. Sample material is recorded as cDNA or gDNA derived from T cells, B-cell-depleted T cells, or PBMCs.

CDR3 length: 12 amino acids. Per germline, CDR1 MDHEN and CDR2 SYDVKM. The J segment lost 7 bases and the V segment lost 6 bases, leaving 5 bases of the junction unmatched. Per the original data handling: Amplification of reference gene primers provided the estimated nucleated cell counts. Generated by immunoSEQ multiplex PCR, the TCRdb table keeps only in-frame clones and is missing some. Clonal size and the V and J genes are those of that table, whereas D and trimming came from the DNA. The sample records over 150,000 clones, approximately 78% being singletons. The V call is TRBV28, the J call TRBJ1-2; the match to TRBD1 covers 7 bases. The sample taken for sequencing was peripheral blood. This TCR came from an elderly man with acute or convalescent COVID-19. DNA of the CDR3: TGTGCCAGCAGACCAGGGGGTTCTGGCTACACCTTC. Translating gives CASRPGGSGYTF.